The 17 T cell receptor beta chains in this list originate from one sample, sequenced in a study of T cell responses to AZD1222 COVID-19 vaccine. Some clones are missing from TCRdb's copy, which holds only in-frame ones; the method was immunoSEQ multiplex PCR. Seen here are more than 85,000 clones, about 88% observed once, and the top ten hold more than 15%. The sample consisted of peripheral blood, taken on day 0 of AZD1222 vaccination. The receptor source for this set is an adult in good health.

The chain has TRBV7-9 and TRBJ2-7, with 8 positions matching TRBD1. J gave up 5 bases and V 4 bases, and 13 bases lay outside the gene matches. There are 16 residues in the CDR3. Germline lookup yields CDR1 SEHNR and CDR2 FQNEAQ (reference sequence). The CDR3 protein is CASSSSPIGTGHEQYF. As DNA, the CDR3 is TGTGCCAGCAGCTCATCGCCCATCGGGACAGGCCACGAGCAGTACTTC.

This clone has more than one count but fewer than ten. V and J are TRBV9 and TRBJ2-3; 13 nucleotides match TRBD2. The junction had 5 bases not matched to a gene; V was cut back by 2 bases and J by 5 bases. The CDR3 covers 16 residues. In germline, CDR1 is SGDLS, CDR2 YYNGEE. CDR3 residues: CASSVTSGGAVDTQYF. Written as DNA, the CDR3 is TGTGCCAGCAGCGTTACTAGCGGGGGGGCTGTAGATACGCAGTATTTT. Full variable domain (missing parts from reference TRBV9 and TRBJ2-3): DSGVTQTPKHLITATGQRVTLRCSPRSGDLSVYWYQQSLDQGLQFLIQYYNGEERAKGNILERFSAQQFPDLHSELNLSSLELGDSALYFCASSVTSGGAVDTQYFGPGTRLTVL.

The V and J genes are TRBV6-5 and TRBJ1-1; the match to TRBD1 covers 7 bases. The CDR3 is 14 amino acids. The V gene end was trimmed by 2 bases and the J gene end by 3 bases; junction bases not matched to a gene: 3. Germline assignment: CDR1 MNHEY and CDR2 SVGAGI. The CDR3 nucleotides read TGTGCCAGCAGTTACGGGGACAGTCACACTGAAGCTTTCTTT. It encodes CASSYGDSHTEAFF.

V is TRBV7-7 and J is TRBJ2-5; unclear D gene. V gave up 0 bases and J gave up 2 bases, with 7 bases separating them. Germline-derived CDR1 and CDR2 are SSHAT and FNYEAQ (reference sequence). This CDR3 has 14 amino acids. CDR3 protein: CASSLAGQQETQYF. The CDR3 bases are TGTGCCAGCAGCTTAGCCGGGCAGCAAGAGACCCAGTACTTC.

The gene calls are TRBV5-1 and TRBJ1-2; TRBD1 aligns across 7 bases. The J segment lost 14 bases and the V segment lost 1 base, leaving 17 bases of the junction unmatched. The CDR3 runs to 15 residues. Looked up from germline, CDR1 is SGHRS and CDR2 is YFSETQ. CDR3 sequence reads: CASSLSTGQPGLHTF. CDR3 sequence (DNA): TGCGCCAGCAGCTTGTCCACGGGACAGCCCGGGCTACATACCTTC.

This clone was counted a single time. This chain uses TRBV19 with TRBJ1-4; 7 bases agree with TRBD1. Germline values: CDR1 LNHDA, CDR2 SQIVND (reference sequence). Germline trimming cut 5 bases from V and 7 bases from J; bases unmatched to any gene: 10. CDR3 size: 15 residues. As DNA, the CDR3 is TGTGCCAGTAGTTTACAGGGGTCGACGGGTGAAAAACTGTTTTTT. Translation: CASSLQGSTGEKLFF.

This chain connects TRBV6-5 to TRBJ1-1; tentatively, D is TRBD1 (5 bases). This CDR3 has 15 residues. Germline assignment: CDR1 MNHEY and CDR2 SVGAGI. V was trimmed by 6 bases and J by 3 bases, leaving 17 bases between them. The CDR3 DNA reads TGTGCCAGCAGACTGGGACTCCGGATGGACACTGAAGCTTTCTTT. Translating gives CASRLGLRMDTEAFF.

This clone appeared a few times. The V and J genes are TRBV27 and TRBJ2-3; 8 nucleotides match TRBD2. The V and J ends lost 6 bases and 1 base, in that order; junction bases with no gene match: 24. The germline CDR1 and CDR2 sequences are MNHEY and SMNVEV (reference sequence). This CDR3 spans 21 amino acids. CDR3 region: CASRPTTMSHAFSGGTDTQYF. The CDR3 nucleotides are TGTGCCAGCAGACCTACTACGATGTCTCACGCCTTTAGCGGGGGCACAGATACGCAGTATTTT.

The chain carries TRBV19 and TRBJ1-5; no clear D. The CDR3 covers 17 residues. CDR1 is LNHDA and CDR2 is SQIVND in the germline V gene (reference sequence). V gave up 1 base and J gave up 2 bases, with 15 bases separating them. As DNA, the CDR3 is TGTGCCAGTAGTATAGGGTCCGGGCCCGGGGGCAATCAGCCCCAGCATTTT. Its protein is CASSIGSGPGGNQPQHF.

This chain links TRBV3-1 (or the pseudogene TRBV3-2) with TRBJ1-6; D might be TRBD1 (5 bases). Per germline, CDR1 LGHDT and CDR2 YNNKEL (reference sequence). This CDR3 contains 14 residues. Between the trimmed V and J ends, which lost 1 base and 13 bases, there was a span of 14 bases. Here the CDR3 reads CASSQGGTQRPLHF. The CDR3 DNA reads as TGTGCCAGCAGCCAAGGAGGGACTCAGAGGCCCCTCCACTTT.

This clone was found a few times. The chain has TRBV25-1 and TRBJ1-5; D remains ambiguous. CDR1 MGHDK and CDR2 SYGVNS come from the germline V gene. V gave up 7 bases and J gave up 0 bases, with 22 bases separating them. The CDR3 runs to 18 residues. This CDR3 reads CASTSGGLTSYSNQPQHF. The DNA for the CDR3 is TGTGCCAGCACCTCCGGCGGACTTACCTCGTATAGCAATCAGCCCCAGCATTTT. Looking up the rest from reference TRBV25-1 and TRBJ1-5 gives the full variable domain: EADIYQTPRYLVIGTGKKITLECSQTMGHDKMYWYQQDPGMELHLIHYSYGVNSTEKGDLSSESTVSRIRTEHFPLTLESARPSHTSQYLCASTSGGLTSYSNQPQHFGDGTRLSIL.

The CDR3 DNA sequence: TGTGCCTGGAGTCTCGTCCACACTGAAGCTTTCTTT. This sequence encodes CAWSLVHTEAFF. The rearrangement joins TRBV30 to TRBJ1-1, with D unclear. The length of the CDR3 is 12 residues. The V gene's germline CDR1 is GTSNPN and CDR2 SVGIG (reference sequence). The ends were cut back, 2 bases at V and 3 bases at J, with 7 bases in the middle.

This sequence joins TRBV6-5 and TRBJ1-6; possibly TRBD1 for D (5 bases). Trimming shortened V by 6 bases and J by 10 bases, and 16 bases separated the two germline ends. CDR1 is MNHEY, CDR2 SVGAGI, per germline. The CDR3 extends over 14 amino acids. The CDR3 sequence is CASRFSGKESPLHF. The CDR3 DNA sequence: TGTGCCAGCAGGTTCTCAGGGAAGGAATCACCCCTCCACTTT.

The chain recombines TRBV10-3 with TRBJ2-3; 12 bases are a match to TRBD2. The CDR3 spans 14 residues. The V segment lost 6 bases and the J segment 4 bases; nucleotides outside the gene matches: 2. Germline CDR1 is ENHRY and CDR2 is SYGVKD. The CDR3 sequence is CAIRTSGSADTQYF. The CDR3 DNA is TGTGCCATCAGGACTAGCGGGAGTGCAGATACGCAGTATTTT.

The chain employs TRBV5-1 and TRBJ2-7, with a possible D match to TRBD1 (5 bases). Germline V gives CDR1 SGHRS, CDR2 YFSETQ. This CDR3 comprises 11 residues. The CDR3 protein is CASVWSTGLDV. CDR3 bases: TGCGCCAGCGTCTGGTCTACAGGATTAGACGTC.

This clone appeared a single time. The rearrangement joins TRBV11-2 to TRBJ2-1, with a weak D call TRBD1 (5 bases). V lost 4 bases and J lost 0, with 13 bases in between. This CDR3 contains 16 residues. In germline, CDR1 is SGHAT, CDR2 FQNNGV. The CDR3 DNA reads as TGTGCCAGCAGCTATAACAGGCTGGGCTCCTACAATGAGCAGTTCTTC. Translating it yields CASSYNRLGSYNEQFF.

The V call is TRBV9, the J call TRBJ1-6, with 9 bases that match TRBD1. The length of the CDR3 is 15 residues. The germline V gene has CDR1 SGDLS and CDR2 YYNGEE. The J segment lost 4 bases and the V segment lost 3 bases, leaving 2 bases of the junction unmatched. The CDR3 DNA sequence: TGTGCCAGCAGCGGCGGACAGGGGTATAATTCACCCCTCCACTTT. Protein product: CASSGGQGYNSPLHF. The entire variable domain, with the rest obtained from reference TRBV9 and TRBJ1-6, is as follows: DSGVTQTPKHLITATGQRVTLRCSPRSGDLSVYWYQQSLDQGLQFLIQYYNGEERAKGNILERFSAQQFPDLHSELNLSSLELGDSALYFCASSGGQGYNSPLHFGNGTRLTVT.